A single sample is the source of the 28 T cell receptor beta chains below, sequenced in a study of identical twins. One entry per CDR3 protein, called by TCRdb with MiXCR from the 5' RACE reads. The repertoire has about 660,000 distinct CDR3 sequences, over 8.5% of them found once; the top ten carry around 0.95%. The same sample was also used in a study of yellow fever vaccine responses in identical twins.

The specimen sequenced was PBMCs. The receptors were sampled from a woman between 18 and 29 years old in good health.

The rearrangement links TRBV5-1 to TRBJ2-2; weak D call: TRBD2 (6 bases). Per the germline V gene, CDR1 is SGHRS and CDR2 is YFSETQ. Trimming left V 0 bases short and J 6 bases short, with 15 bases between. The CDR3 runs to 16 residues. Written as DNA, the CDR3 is TGCGCCAGCAGCTTGGCCGAAACTAGCTGGGCCGGGGAGCTGTTTTTT. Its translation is CASSLAETSWAGELFF. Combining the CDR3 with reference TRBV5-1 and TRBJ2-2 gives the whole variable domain KAGVTQTPRYLIKTRGQQVTLSCSPISGHRSVSWYQQTPGQGLQFLFEYFSETQRNKGNFPGRFSGRQFSNSRSEMNVSTLELGDSALYLCASSLAETSWAGELFFGEGSRLTVL.

In DNA form, the CDR3 reads TGTGCCACCAGTGACGGTCCAGCGACCCAAGGGGGGCAGTACTTC. It translates to CATSDGPATQGGQYF. This rearrangement joins TRBV24-1 to TRBJ2-7; possibly TRBD1 for D (6 bases). The CDR3 loop spans 15 amino acids. V lost 4 bases and J lost 9, with 21 bases in between. Germline CDR1 KGHDR, CDR2 SFDVKD.

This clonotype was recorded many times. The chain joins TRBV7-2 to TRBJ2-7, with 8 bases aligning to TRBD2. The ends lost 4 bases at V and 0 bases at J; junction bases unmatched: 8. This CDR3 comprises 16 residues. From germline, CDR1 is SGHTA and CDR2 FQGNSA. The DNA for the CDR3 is TGTGCCAGCAGCTCCCCCGGCACTAGCGGCTCCTACGAGCAGTACTTC. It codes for CASSSPGTSGSYEQYF.

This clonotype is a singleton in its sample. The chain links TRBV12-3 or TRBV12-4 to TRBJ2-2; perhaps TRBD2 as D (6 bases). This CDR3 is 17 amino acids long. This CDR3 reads CTFSLALGGANTGELFF. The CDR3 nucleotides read TGTACCTTCAGTTTAGCGCTAGGCGGGGCGAACACCGGGGAGCTGTTTTTT.

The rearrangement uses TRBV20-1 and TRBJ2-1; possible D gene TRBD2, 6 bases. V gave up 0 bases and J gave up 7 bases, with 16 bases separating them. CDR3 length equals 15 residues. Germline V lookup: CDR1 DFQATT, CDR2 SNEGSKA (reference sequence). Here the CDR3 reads CSARDLGAGRNEQFF. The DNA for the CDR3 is TGCAGTGCTAGAGATCTGGGCGCGGGGCGGAATGAGCAGTTCTTC.

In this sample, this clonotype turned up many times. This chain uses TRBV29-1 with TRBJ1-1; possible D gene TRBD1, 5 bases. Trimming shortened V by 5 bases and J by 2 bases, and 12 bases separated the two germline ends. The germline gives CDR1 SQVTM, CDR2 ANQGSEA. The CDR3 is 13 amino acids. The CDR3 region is CSVLGRDNTEAFF. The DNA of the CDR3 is TGCAGCGTTCTGGGACGGGATAACACTGAAGCTTTCTTT.

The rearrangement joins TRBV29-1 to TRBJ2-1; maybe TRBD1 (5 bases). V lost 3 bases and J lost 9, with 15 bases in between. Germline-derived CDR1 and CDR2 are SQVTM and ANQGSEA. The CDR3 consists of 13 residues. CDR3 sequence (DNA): TGCAGCGTTGATAAACAGGTTTCCGGTGAGCAGTTCTTC. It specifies CSVDKQVSGEQFF.

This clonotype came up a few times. Here the CDR3 reads CASSQVTSGSYNEQFF. The CDR3 DNA follows: TGTGCCAGCAGCCAAGTAACTAGCGGCTCCTACAATGAGCAGTTCTTC. V gene TRBV3-1 combines with J gene TRBJ2-1, with 8 bases identical to TRBD2. The CDR3 contains 16 residues. Germline loops: CDR1 LGHDT, CDR2 YNNKEL (reference sequence). Unmatched junction bases numbered 2, after V lost 1 base and J lost 0 bases.

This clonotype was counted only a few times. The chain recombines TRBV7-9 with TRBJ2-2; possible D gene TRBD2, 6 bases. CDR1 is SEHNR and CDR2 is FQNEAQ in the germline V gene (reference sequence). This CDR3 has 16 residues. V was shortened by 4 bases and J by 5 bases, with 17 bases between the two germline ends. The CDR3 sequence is CASSSLGGGGTGELFF. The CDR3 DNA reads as TGTGCCAGCAGCTCCCTGGGGGGAGGAGGAACCGGGGAGCTGTTTTTT.

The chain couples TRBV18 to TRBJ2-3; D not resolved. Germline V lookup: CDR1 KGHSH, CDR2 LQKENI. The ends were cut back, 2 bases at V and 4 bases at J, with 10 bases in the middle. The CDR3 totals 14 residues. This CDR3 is CASSPSFVPDTQYF. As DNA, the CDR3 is TGTGCCAGCTCACCATCTTTCGTTCCAGATACGCAGTATTTT.

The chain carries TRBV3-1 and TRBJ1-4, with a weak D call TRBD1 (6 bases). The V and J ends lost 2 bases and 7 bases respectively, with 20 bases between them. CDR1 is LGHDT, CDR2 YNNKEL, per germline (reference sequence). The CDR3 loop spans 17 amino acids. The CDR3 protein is CASSQNPGTGGAEKLFF. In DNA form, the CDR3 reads TGTGCCAGCAGCCAAAACCCGGGGACTGGGGGGGCTGAAAAACTGTTTTTT.

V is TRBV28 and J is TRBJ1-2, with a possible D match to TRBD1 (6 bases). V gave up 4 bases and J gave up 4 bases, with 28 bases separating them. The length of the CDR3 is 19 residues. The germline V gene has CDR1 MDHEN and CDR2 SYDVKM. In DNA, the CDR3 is TGTGCCAGCAGTTCTACCCAAATTACCCCCGGGACACGGGTCTATGGCTACACCTTC. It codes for CASSSTQITPGTRVYGYTF.

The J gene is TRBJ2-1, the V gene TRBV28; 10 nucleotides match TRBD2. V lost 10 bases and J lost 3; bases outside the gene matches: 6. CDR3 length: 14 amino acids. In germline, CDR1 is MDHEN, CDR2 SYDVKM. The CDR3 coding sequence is TGTGCCACCACAATAGCGGGGGGCTACAATGAGCAGTTCTTC. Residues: CATTIAGGYNEQFF. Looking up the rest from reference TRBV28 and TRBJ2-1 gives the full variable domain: DVKVTQSSRYLVKRTGEKVFLECVQDMDHENMFWYRQDPGLGLRLIYFSYDVKMKEKGDIPEGYSVSREKKERFSLILESASTNQTSMYLCATTIAGGYNEQFFGPGTRLTVL.

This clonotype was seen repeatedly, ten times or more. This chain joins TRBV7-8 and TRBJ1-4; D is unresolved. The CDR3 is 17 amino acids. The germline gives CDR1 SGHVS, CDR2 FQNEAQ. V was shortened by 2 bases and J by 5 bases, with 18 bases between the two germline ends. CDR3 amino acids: CASSLFWTATRNEKLFF. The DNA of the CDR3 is TGTGCCAGCAGCTTATTTTGGACGGCCACCCGAAATGAAAAACTGTTTTTT.

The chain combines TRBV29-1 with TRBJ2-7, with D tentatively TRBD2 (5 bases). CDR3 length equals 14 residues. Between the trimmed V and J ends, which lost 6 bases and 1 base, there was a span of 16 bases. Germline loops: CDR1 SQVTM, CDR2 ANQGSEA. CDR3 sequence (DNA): TGCAGCGTGAAGGGCAGCGGCGATTCCTACGAGCAGTACTTC. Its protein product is CSVKGSGDSYEQYF.

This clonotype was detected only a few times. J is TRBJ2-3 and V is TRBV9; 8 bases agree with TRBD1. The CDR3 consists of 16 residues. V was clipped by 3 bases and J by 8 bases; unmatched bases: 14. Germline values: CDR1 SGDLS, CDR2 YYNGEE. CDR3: CASSGRDRQLLGTQYF. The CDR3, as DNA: TGTGCCAGCAGCGGCCGGGACAGGCAACTTTTGGGTACGCAGTATTTT.

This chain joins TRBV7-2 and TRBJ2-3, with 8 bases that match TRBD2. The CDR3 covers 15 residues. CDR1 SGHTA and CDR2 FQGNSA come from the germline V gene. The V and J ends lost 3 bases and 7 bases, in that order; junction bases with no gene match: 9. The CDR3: CASSFRGGPGNTQYF. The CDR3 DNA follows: TGTGCCAGCAGCTTCCGGGGGGGGCCGGGGAATACGCAGTATTTT.

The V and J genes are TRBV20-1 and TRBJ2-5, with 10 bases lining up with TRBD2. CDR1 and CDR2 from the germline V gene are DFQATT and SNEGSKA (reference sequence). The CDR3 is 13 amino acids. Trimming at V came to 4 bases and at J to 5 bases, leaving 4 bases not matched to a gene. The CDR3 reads CSATLAGVETQYF. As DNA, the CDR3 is TGCAGTGCTACCCTAGCGGGAGTGGAGACCCAGTACTTC.

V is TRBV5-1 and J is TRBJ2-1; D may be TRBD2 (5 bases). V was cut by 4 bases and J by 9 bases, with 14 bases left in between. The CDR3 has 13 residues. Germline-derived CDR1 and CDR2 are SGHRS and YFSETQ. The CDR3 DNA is TGCGCCAGCAGCGGAGGTATTTCGGGTGAGCAGTTCTTC. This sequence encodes CASSGGISGEQFF.

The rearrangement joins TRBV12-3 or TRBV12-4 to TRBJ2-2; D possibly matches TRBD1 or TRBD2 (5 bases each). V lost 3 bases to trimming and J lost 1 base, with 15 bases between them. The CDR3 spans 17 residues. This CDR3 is CASSFGLGVGNTGELFF. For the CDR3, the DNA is TGTGCCAGCAGTTTTGGGTTGGGGGTAGGGAACACCGGGGAGCTGTTTTTT.

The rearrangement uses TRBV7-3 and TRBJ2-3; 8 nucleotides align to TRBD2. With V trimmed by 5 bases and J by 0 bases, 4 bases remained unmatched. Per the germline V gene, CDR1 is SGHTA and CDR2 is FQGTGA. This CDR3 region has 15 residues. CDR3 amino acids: CASSDGRASTDTQYF. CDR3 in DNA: TGTGCCAGCAGCGACGGGAGGGCCAGCACAGATACGCAGTATTTT.

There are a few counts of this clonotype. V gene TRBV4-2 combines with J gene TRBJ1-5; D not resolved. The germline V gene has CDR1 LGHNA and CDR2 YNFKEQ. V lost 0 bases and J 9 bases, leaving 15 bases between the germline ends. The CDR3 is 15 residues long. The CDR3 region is CASSQEKGGGRPQHF. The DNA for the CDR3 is TGTGCCAGCAGCCAAGAGAAGGGTGGCGGGAGGCCCCAGCATTTT.

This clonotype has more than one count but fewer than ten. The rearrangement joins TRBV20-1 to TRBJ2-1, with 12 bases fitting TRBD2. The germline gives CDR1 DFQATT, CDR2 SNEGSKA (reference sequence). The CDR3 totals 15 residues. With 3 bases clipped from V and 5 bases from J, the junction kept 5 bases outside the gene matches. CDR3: CSASGRLAGDNEQFF. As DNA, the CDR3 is TGCAGTGCTAGTGGTCGACTAGCGGGAGACAATGAGCAGTTCTTC.

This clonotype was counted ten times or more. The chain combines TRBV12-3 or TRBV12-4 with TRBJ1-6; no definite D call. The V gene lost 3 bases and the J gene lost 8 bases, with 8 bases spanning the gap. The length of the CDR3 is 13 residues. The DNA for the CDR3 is TGTGCCAGCAGTTTCAACCAGGATTCACCCCTCCACTTT. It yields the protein CASSFNQDSPLHF.

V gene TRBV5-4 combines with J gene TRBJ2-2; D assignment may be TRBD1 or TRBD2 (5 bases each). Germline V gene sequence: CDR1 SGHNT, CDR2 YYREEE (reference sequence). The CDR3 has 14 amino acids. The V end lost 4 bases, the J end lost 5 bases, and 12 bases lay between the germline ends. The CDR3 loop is CASSGDVLTGELFF. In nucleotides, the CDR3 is TGTGCCAGCAGCGGGGACGTCCTAACCGGGGAGCTGTTTTTT.

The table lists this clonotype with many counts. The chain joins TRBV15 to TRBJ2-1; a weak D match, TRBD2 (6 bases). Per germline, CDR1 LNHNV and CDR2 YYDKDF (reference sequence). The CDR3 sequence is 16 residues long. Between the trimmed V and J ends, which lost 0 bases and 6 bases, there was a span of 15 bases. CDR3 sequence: CATSRDRTSTGNEQFF. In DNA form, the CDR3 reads TGTGCCACCAGCAGAGATCGAACTAGCACCGGCAATGAGCAGTTCTTC.

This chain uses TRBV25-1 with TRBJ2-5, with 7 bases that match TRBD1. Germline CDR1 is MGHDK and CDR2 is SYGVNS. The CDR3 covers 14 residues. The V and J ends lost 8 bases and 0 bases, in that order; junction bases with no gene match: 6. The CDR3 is CASSDRRYQETQYF. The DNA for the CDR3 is TGTGCCAGCTCGGACAGGCGGTACCAAGAGACCCAGTACTTC.

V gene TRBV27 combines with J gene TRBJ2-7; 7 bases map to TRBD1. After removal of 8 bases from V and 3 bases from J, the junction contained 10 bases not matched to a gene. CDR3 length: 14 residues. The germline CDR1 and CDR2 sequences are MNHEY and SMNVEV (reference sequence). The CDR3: CASGGVTGVYEQYF. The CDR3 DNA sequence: TGTGCCAGCGGCGGTGTCACAGGGGTCTACGAGCAGTACTTC.